These T cell receptor beta chains were read from a single sample in a study of cytomegalovirus exposure and HLA in healthy donors. The method was immunoSEQ multiplex PCR; TCRdb's version includes in-frame clones alone and lacks a portion of them. The table records tens of thousands of clones, approximately 60% of them present only once. The sample comprised PBMCs. These receptors originate from a male donor in good health and CMV-seropositive. Each CDR3 is given with its conserved first and last residue. D genes are given only for firm matches. Size is stated for part of the rows, as once, few or many counts, or as a class when the clone is expanded.

size: .; length: 14; V: TRBV10-3; D: .; J: TRBJ1-1; DNA: TGTGCCACCTTCCCCGCGGCAGCTAACACTGAAGCTTTCTTT; CDR3: CATFPAAANTEAFF
size: .; length: 12; V: TRBV4-3; D: .; J: TRBJ2-1; DNA: TGCGCCAGCAGCCAAGCCAGAGGTGAGCAGTTCTTC; CDR3: CASSQARGEQFF
size: .; length: 13; V: TRBV6-1; D: .; J: TRBJ1-1; DNA: TGTGCCAGCAGTGAAGCGCCGCGCGCTGAAGCTTTCTTT; CDR3: CASSEAPRAEAFF
size: few; length: 13; V: TRBV6-1; D: .; J: TRBJ2-7; DNA: TGTGCCAGCAGTGTAACTAGCTCCTACGAGCAGTACTTC; CDR3: CASSVTSSYEQYF
size: .; length: 17; V: TRBV19; D: TRBD1; J: TRBJ2-2; DNA: TGTGCCAGTAGTATAACAGGGGGCGCATACCGCTCCGGGGAGCTGTTTTTT; CDR3: CASSITGGAYRSGELFF
size: once; length: 12; V: TRBV5-1; D: .; J: TRBJ2-5; DNA: TGCGCCAGCAGAATACAGGAAGAGACCCAGTACTTC; CDR3: CASRIQEETQYF
size: few; length: 14; V: TRBV27; D: .; J: TRBJ1-6; DNA: TGTGCCAGCAGAAGACAGGCGACAAATTCACCCCTCCACTTT; CDR3: CASRRQATNSPLHF
size: .; length: 15; V: TRBV5-6; D: .; J: TRBJ1-1; DNA: TGTGCCAGCAGCTTGGGGTTGGGGGGGGGCACTGAAGCTTTCTTT; CDR3: CASSLGLGGGTEAFF
size: .; length: 16; V: TRBV7-8; D: TRBD1; J: TRBJ1-1; DNA: TGTGCCAGCAGCTTGGGACAGCCCCTAATGAACACTGAAGCTTTCTTT; CDR3: CASSLGQPLMNTEAFF
size: .; length: 20; V: TRBV12-2; D: .; J: TRBJ2-1; DNA: TGTGCAAGTTTTCTTCGACGACTAGCGGGCCGAGGGGGGACCTACAATGAGCAGTTCTTC; CDR3: CASFLRRLAGRGGTYNEQFF
size: few; length: 13; V: TRBV4-3; D: .; J: TRBJ2-5; DNA: TGCGCCAGCAGCCAAGGGGTAGCGGAGACCCAGTACTTC; CDR3: CASSQGVAETQYF
size: .; length: 14; V: TRBV29-1; D: TRBD2; J: TRBJ2-7; DNA: TGCAGCGTACGGACTAGCGGGAGCACCTACGAGCAGTACTTC; CDR3: CSVRTSGSTYEQYF
size: .; length: 14; V: TRBV10-3; D: TRBD2; J: TRBJ2-7; DNA: TGTGCCATCAGTACTAGCGGGAGTTCCTACGAGCAGTACTTC; CDR3: CAISTSGSSYEQYF
size: once; length: 13; V: TRBV7-9; D: TRBD2; J: TRBJ2-4; DNA: TGTGCCACCCGGGGGGGGGCCAAAAACATTCAGTACTTC; CDR3: CATRGGAKNIQYF
size: .; length: 13; V: TRBV5-4; D: .; J: TRBJ2-5; DNA: TGTGCCAGCAAAGGAGAGGGGGGGGAGACCCAGTACTTC; CDR3: CASKGEGGETQYF
size: .; length: 14; V: TRBV29-1; D: TRBD1; J: TRBJ1-3; DNA: TGCAGCGTTGCTACGACAGGGTCCGGAAACACCATATATTTT; CDR3: CSVATTGSGNTIYF
size: .; length: 12; V: TRBV28; D: TRBD1; J: TRBJ2-7; DNA: TGTGCCAGCTGGGGACAGGTGAGGGAGCAGTACTTC; CDR3: CASWGQVREQYF
size: few; length: 19; V: TRBV9; D: TRBD1; J: TRBJ1-5; DNA: TGTGCCAGCAGCGTCCAGGGGCGGACAGGGGGGGGGTTCGGTCAGCCCCAGCATTTT; CDR3: CASSVQGRTGGGFGQPQHF
size: .; length: 15; V: TRBV19; D: TRBD1; J: TRBJ1-1; DNA: TGTGCCAGTTGTCAGGGGGCAAGGATCGGCACTGAAGCTTTCTTT; CDR3: CASCQGARIGTEAFF
size: few; length: 14; V: TRBV28; D: TRBD1; J: TRBJ1-1; DNA: TGTGCCAGCAGCTATTTTTCCCGGGACAGAGAAGCTTTCTTT; CDR3: CASSYFSRDREAFF
size: once; length: 15; V: TRBV28; D: .; J: TRBJ1-6; DNA: TGTGCCAGCAGTCAACCCCGGGGTTCGGTTTCACCCCTCCACTTT; CDR3: CASSQPRGSVSPLHF
size: few; length: 15; V: TRBV4-1; D: .; J: TRBJ2-5; DNA: TGCGCCAGCAGCCAAGATTGGGCATCGGGGGAGACCCAGTACTTC; CDR3: CASSQDWASGETQYF
size: few; length: 14; V: TRBV9; D: .; J: TRBJ1-1; DNA: TGTGCCAGCAACCAGGGCGGTATGAACACTGAAGCTTTCTTT; CDR3: CASNQGGMNTEAFF
size: .; length: 13; V: TRBV5-1; D: TRBD1; J: TRBJ1-2; DNA: TGCGCCAGCAGCTTGGGGACAGGATATGGCTACACCTTC; CDR3: CASSLGTGYGYTF
size: .; length: 14; V: TRBV5-1; D: .; J: TRBJ1-1; DNA: TGCGCCAGCAGCTTGGGCAGGGAGGGCACTGAAGCTTTCTTT; CDR3: CASSLGREGTEAFF
size: .; length: 15; V: TRBV5-4; D: .; J: TRBJ1-1; DNA: TGTGCCAGCAGCTTAAGAGGGGGTCCGAACACTGAAGCTTTCTTT; CDR3: CASSLRGGPNTEAFF
size: .; length: 15; V: TRBV19; D: TRBD2; J: TRBJ2-1; DNA: TGTGCCAGTAGTATGCTAGCGGGAGGAACGAATGAGCAGTTCTTC; CDR3: CASSMLAGGTNEQFF
size: .; length: 13; V: TRBV28; D: .; J: TRBJ2-5; DNA: TGTGCCAGCAAGGAGACGGGGAAGGAGACCCAGTACTTC; CDR3: CASKETGKETQYF
size: .; length: 13; V: TRBV7-3; D: .; J: TRBJ1-5; DNA: TGTGCCAGCAGCTTGACAGTGAATCAGCCCCAGCATTTT; CDR3: CASSLTVNQPQHF
size: .; length: 12; V: TRBV11-1; D: .; J: TRBJ2-7; DNA: TGTGCCAGCAGCTTAGTAGACTACGAGCAGTACTTC; CDR3: CASSLVDYEQYF
size: .; length: 15; V: TRBV5-1; D: .; J: TRBJ2-3; DNA: TGCGCCAGCAGCTTGGGCGGGGAATCCACAGATACGCAGTATTTT; CDR3: CASSLGGESTDTQYF
size: .; length: 13; V: TRBV2; D: .; J: TRBJ1-1; DNA: TGTGCCAGTAAGGACAGAATCATCACTGAAGCTTTCTTT; CDR3: CASKDRIITEAFF
size: .; length: 15; V: TRBV4-1; D: .; J: TRBJ1-1; DNA: TGCGCCAGCAGCCAAGATTCTGGCCAGTACACTGAAGCTTTCTTT; CDR3: CASSQDSGQYTEAFF
size: .; length: 13; V: TRBV18; D: .; J: TRBJ2-7; DNA: TGTGCCAGCTCACCAGAACTATCGGGGGAGCAGTACTTC; CDR3: CASSPELSGEQYF
size: few; length: 16; V: TRBV7-2; D: TRBD2; J: TRBJ2-1; DNA: TGTGCCAGCACCTCCACGCTAGCGGGACTTCACAATGAGCAGTTCTTC; CDR3: CASTSTLAGLHNEQFF
size: medium-sized; length: 14; V: TRBV19; D: TRBD1; J: TRBJ1-5; DNA: TGTGCCAGTAGTAGACAGGGGTTCAATCAGCCCCAGCATTTT; CDR3: CASSRQGFNQPQHF
size: .; length: 17; V: TRBV6-1; D: .; J: TRBJ1-3; DNA: TGTGCCAGCAGTGAATTTAAGGTGGGGCTGGCGGGGGACACCATATATTTT; CDR3: CASSEFKVGLAGDTIYF
size: .; length: 15; V: TRBV7-8; D: .; J: TRBJ1-4; DNA: TGTGCCAGCAGAATAGGGGCTGCAACTAATGAAAAACTGTTTTTT; CDR3: CASRIGAATNEKLFF
size: .; length: 13; V: TRBV6-6; D: .; J: TRBJ1-1; DNA: TGTGCCAGCAGTTCAGGGGTGAACACTGAAGCTTTCTTT; CDR3: CASSSGVNTEAFF
size: .; length: 11; V: TRBV6-5; D: .; J: TRBJ2-7; DNA: TGTGCAATCGGGAGTTCCTACGAGCAGTACTTC; CDR3: CAIGSSYEQYF
size: few; length: 16; V: TRBV7-8; D: .; J: TRBJ1-3; DNA: TGTGCCAGCAGCTCGCGCAGGGGAGCTTCTGGAAACACCATATATTTT; CDR3: CASSSRRGASGNTIYF
size: .; length: 16; V: TRBV7-9; D: .; J: TRBJ2-3; DNA: TGTGCCAGCAGCCCTCCCCCGGGACTCTCCCTTCATACGCAGTATTTT; CDR3: CASSPPPGLSLHTQYF
size: .; length: 13; V: TRBV7-6; D: .; J: TRBJ2-7; DNA: TGTGCCAGCAGCCCCGGGGGACCCTCCGAGCAGTACTTC; CDR3: CASSPGGPSEQYF
size: .; length: 14; V: TRBV11-1; D: TRBD2; J: TRBJ2-7; DNA: TGTGCCAGCAGCCTAGCGGGAGGCCCCTACGAGCAGTACTTC; CDR3: CASSLAGGPYEQYF
size: .; length: 16; V: TRBV10-2; D: TRBD1; J: TRBJ1-4; DNA: TGCGCCAGCAGCTTCCGGGACAGGGGGCGACAGGAAAAACTGTTTTTT; CDR3: CASSFRDRGRQEKLFF
size: .; length: 16; V: TRBV7-9; D: TRBD2; J: TRBJ2-1; DNA: TGTGCCAGCAGCACCTCTAGCGGGAGGGCCTACAATGAGCAGTTCTTC; CDR3: CASSTSSGRAYNEQFF
size: .; length: 14; V: TRBV19; D: .; J: TRBJ1-3; DNA: TGTGCCAGTACAGCGAGGGCCTCTGGAAACACCATATATTTT; CDR3: CASTARASGNTIYF
size: .; length: 14; V: TRBV7-3; D: .; J: TRBJ2-5; DNA: TGTGCCAGCAGTGAGGGTGGGGTGGGAGAGACCCAGTACTTC; CDR3: CASSEGGVGETQYF
size: .; length: 14; V: TRBV6-5; D: .; J: TRBJ1-5; DNA: TGTGCCAGCAGGGAAACAGGAGACAATCAGCCCCAGCATTTT; CDR3: CASRETGDNQPQHF
size: .; length: 17; V: TRBV12-5; D: TRBD1; J: TRBJ1-5; DNA: TGTGCTAGTGGTTTGGTAGGGACAGGGAATAGCAATCAGCCCCAGCATTTT; CDR3: CASGLVGTGNSNQPQHF
size: .; length: 14; V: TRBV7-9; D: TRBD2; J: TRBJ2-5; DNA: TGTGCCAGCAGCCCCGGACTAGCGTGGGAGACCCAGTACTTC; CDR3: CASSPGLAWETQYF
size: few; length: 13; V: TRBV5-1; D: TRBD1; J: TRBJ2-5; DNA: TGCGCCAGCAGGGCCGGGACAGAAGAGACCCAGTACTTC; CDR3: CASRAGTEETQYF